This T cell receptor beta chain was observed in a study of cytomegalovirus exposure and HLA in healthy donors. Broader study findings: It was reportedly the case that the classifier diagnosed cytomegalovirus status with high specificity and sensitivity.

Method: immunoSEQ multiplex PCR; TCRdb's copy keeps in-frame clones and lacks some. Among 150,000 to 200,000 clones, around 81% were seen once, and the ten largest hold about 2%. About this clone: As yet, its antigen is unknown.

The V segment lost 5 bases and the J segment 4 bases; nucleotides outside the gene matches: 5. CDR1 is KGHSH, CDR2 LQKENI, per germline. The CDR3 is 15 residues long. This chain connects TRBV18 to TRBJ1-4, with 9 bases matching TRBD1. Sequences were obtained from PBMCs. The receptor was derived from a man aged 25 to 40 in good health and CMV-seropositive. For the CDR3, the DNA is TGTGCCAGCTCATGGACAGGGGAGGTTAATGAAAAACTGTTTTTT. It specifies CASSWTGEVNEKLFF.